A selection of T cell receptor beta chains follows, all from one sample in a study of beta chain features in type 1 diabetes. The table came from immunoSEQ multiplex PCR; TCRdb's copy has only in-frame clones and leaves some out. The sample has 300,000 to 400,000 clones, 7.5% to 9% seen once. Sequencing was performed on central memory CD4+ T cells from blood. All receptors derive from a young woman in good health. The CDR3 runs from the conserved cysteine through the conserved F or W. Each record gives: D gene, V gene, J gene, clone size, CDR3 protein, CDR3 DNA. A D gene is named only where the DNA matches it firmly. A clone size is listed for some rows: how often the clone was seen (once, few, many), or a class if it is expanded.

>TRBD1|TRBV25-1|TRBJ1-4|few
CASSEFVTGVELFF
TGTGCCAGCAGTGAATTTGTGACAGGGGTTGAACTGTTTTTT
>NA|TRBV28|TRBJ1-4|NA
CASSAVGLAEKLFF
TGTGCCAGCAGCGCGGTGGGGCTCGCTGAAAAACTGTTTTTT
>NA|TRBV5-5|TRBJ1-2|NA
CASSRGGIEANYGYTF
TGTGCCAGCAGCCGGGGTGGGATCGAAGCTAACTATGGCTACACCTTC
>TRBD1|TRBV11-2|TRBJ2-7|few
CASSSPTGKGYEQYF
TGTGCCAGCAGCTCCCCGACAGGGAAGGGCTACGAGCAGTACTTC
>NA|TRBV5-1|TRBJ2-7|many
CASSFQQGAYEQYF
TGCGCCAGCAGCTTCCAACAGGGAGCCTACGAGCAGTACTTC
>TRBD2|TRBV7-2|TRBJ2-1|few
CASSLGGTTLYNEQFF
TGTGCCAGCAGCTTAGGGGGGACTACCCTCTACAATGAGCAGTTCTTC
>NA|TRBV6-5|TRBJ2-7|NA
CASSRDTRYEQYF
TGTGCCAGCAGTAGAGACACGAGATACGAGCAGTACTTC
>NA|TRBV7-9|TRBJ1-2|few
CASTGWQKNYGYTF
TGTGCCAGCACAGGGTGGCAGAAGAACTATGGCTACACCTTC
>TRBD1|TRBV27|TRBJ2-5|NA
CATRSTQGQGWEAQYF
TGTGCCACCCGTTCGACTCAGGGACAGGGCTGGGAGGCCCAGTACTTC
>NA|TRBV5-1|TRBJ2-3|few
CASRTRSQGADTQYF
TGCGCCAGCAGGACCAGATCCCAGGGCGCAGATACGCAGTATTTT
>TRBD1|TRBV28|TRBJ2-1|few
CASRPGTGEISVQFF
TGTGCCAGCAGGCCCGGGACAGGGGAAATTAGTGTGCAGTTCTTC
>NA|TRBV4-3|TRBJ2-1|few
CASSPRSGTQCEQFF
TGCGCCAGCAGCCCTCGCAGCGGAACACAATGTGAGCAGTTCTTC
>TRBD1|TRBV10-3|TRBJ2-1|NA
CAISKAGTGGEQFF
TGTGCCATCAGTAAGGCCGGGACAGGGGGTGAGCAGTTCTTC
>TRBD2|TRBV14|TRBJ2-1|few
CASSYRLAGNEQFF
TGTGCCAGCAGCTACCGACTAGCGGGAAATGAGCAGTTCTTC
>NA|TRBV28|TRBJ2-6|NA
CASSFGGTGANVLTF
TGTGCCAGCAGTTTTGGCGGAACTGGGGCCAACGTCCTGACTTTC
>NA|TRBV7-9|TRBJ2-7|few
CASRREQYF
TGTGCCAGCAGGAGGGAGCAGTACTTC
>NA|TRBV28|TRBJ1-4|many
CASSHARAGAEKLFF
TGTGCCAGCAGTCATGCCCGGGCAGGGGCTGAAAAACTGTTTTTT
>NA|TRBV18|TRBJ1-5|NA
CASSPQGMGNQPQHF
TGTGCCAGCTCTCCCCAGGGAATGGGCAATCAGCCCCAGCATTTT
>NA|TRBV4-1|TRBJ2-5|many
CASSRTEGETQYF
TGCGCCAGCAGCCGGACAGAGGGGGAGACCCAGTACTTC
>TRBD1|TRBV11-2|TRBJ2-6|NA
CASSLEGQVAGANVLTF
TGTGCCAGCAGCTTAGAAGGACAGGTCGCTGGGGCCAACGTCCTGACTTTC
>TRBD1|TRBV5-4|TRBJ1-4|few
CASSSPDRAEKLFF
TGTGCCAGCAGCTCACCAGACAGGGCTGAAAAACTGTTTTTT
>TRBD1|TRBV7-9|TRBJ2-3|few
CASSAWDRGDTDTQYF
TGTGCCAGCAGCGCCTGGGACAGGGGGGACACAGATACGCAGTATTTT
>NA|TRBV11-2|TRBJ2-7|NA
CASSPRGGLSYEQYF
TGTGCCAGCAGCCCACGGGGCGGACTCTCCTACGAGCAGTACTTC
>NA|TRBV7-8|TRBJ1-2|once
CASTSINREGSGYTF
TGTGCCAGCACCTCGATCAACAGGGAAGGAAGTGGCTACACCTTC
>TRBD2|TRBV6-4|TRBJ2-3|few
CASSEGGWDTQYF
TGTGCCAGCAGTGAGGGAGGGTGGGATACGCAGTATTTT
>TRBD1|TRBV7-2|TRBJ2-3|few
CASSSGQGDTQYF
TGTGCCAGCAGCTCTGGACAGGGAGATACGCAGTATTTT
>TRBD2|TRBV11-2|TRBJ2-1|many
CASSFRLAGVHNEQFF
TGTGCCAGCAGCTTCAGACTAGCGGGAGTCCACAATGAGCAGTTCTTC
>NA|TRBV19|TRBJ2-1|NA
CASSLRNNEQFF
TGTGCCAGTAGTCTTCGCAACAATGAGCAGTTCTTC
>NA|TRBV5-1|TRBJ2-1|few
CASSFQVPIGEQFF
TGCGCCAGCAGCTTCCAGGTACCCATCGGTGAGCAGTTCTTC
>NA|TRBV7-2|TRBJ2-5|few
CASSLGAGAKQETQYF
TGTGCCAGCAGCTTAGGAGCAGGGGCAAAACAAGAGACCCAGTACTTC
>NA|TRBV28|TRBJ2-7|few
CASSGVGRPYEQYF
TGTGCCAGCAGTGGAGTAGGGCGGCCCTACGAGCAGTACTTC
>NA|TRBV4-3|TRBJ2-5|many
CASSRGGTQYF
TGCGCCAGCAGCAGGGGCGGGACCCAGTACTTC
>NA|TRBV18|TRBJ1-5|few
CASSPRRDQPQHF
TGTGCCAGCTCACCACGGAGGGATCAGCCCCAGCATTTT
>TRBD2|TRBV7-2|TRBJ2-3|NA
CASSLQGTRTDTQYF
TGTGCCAGCAGCCTCCAGGGGACTAGGACAGATACGCAGTATTTT
>TRBD2|TRBV28|TRBJ2-1|few
CASSSSGRAEDEQFF
TGTGCCAGCAGTTCTAGCGGGAGGGCCGAGGATGAGCAGTTCTTC
>TRBD2|TRBV15|TRBJ2-1|many
CATSSWEPSGRINEQFF
TGTGCCACCAGCAGTTGGGAACCTAGCGGGAGAATTAATGAGCAGTTCTTC
>NA|TRBV28|TRBJ1-5|few
CASSLPNSNQPQHF
TGTGCCAGCAGTTTACCTAATAGCAATCAGCCCCAGCATTTT